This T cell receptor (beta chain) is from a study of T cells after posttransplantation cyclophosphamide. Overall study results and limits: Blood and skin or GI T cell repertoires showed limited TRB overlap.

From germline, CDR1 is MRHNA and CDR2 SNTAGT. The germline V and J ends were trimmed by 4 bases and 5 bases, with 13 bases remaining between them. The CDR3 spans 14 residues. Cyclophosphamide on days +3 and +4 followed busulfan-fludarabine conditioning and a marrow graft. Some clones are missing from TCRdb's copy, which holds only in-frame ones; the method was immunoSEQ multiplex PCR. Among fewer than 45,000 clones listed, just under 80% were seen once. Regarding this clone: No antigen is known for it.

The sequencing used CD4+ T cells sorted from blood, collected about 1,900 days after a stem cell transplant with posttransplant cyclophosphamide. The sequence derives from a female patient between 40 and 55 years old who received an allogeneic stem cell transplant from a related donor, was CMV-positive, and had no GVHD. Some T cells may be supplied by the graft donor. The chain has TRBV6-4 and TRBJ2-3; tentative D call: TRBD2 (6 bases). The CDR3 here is CASSAERAGDTQYF. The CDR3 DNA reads TGTGCCAGCAGTGCAGAGCGGGCGGGAGATACGCAGTATTTT.